Each of the 13 T cell receptor beta chains below was sequenced from the same sample in a study of blood T cell repertoires in COVID-19. The data were produced by immunoSEQ multiplex PCR, yet TCRdb's version contains in-frame clones alone and is incomplete. Here the sample spans about 160,000 clones, about nine tenths being singletons. The sequencing input was peripheral blood. All receptors derive from a man younger than 35 with acute or convalescent COVID-19.

The J gene is TRBJ1-3, the V gene TRBV15; D not resolved. The CDR3 length is 18 residues. Germline V gives CDR1 LNHNV, CDR2 YYDKDF (reference sequence). Trimming took off 0 bases at V and 0 bases at J, with 15 bases between the two ends. CDR3: CATSRDYPNRISGNTIYF. In nucleotides, the CDR3 is TGTGCCACCAGCAGAGATTATCCTAACAGAATCTCTGGAAACACCATATATTTT.

J is TRBJ1-1 and V is TRBV5-1, with TRBD1 matching over 9 bases. Trimming cost V 0 bases and J 8 bases; bases outside gene matches: 5. The CDR3 is 14 residues long. Germline values: CDR1 SGHRS, CDR2 YFSETQ. The CDR3 sequence: CASSLVKQGAEAFF. The CDR3 DNA reads TGCGCCAGCAGCTTGGTTAAACAGGGGGCGGAAGCTTTCTTT.

The chain employs TRBV19 and TRBJ2-7, with D tentatively TRBD1 (5 bases). V dropped 3 bases and J dropped 2 bases, with 11 bases sitting between them. Germline assignment: CDR1 LNHDA and CDR2 SQIVND (reference sequence). CDR3 length: 14 amino acids. For the CDR3, the DNA is TGTGCCAGTAGTATCGCAGGGTCAACCTACGAGCAGTACTTC. Translated, it gives CASSIAGSTYEQYF.

The chain carries TRBV10-3 and TRBJ1-1; weak D call: TRBD1 (6 bases). The CDR3 has 16 amino acids. V dropped 4 bases and J dropped 0 bases, with 15 bases sitting between them. Germline V gene lookup returns CDR1 ENHRY and CDR2 SYGVKD. DNA for the CDR3: TGTGCCATCAGTGCGGCGGGGGCGGGTATGAACACTGAAGCTTTCTTT. This gives the protein CAISAAGAGMNTEAFF.

The chain uses TRBV4-1 and TRBJ1-5, with 8 bases that match TRBD1. This CDR3 contains 14 residues. With 4 bases clipped from V and 4 bases from J, the junction kept 3 bases outside the gene matches. Germline V CDR1 and CDR2: MGHRA, YSYEKL. CDR3: CASSPDRENQPQHF. CDR3 in DNA: TGCGCCAGCAGCCCGGACAGGGAGAATCAGCCCCAGCATTTT.

The chain joins TRBV11-2 to TRBJ1-2, with TRBD1 matching 11 bases. With 6 bases clipped from V and 3 bases from J, the junction kept 9 bases outside the gene matches. The CDR3 loop spans 16 amino acids. The germline V gene encodes CDR1 SGHAT and CDR2 FQNNGV. In DNA, the CDR3 is TGTGCCAGCAGTCCTACGGACAGGGGGCCCTACTATGGCTACACCTTC. Its protein product is CASSPTDRGPYYGYTF.

The gene calls are TRBV19 and TRBJ1-4; weak D call: TRBD1 (5 bases). The CDR3 consists of 14 residues. The germline CDR1 and CDR2 sequences are LNHDA and SQIVND (reference sequence). V was clipped by 8 bases and J by 14 bases, with 24 bases between them. CDR3 in amino acids: CASAASGGADNLFF. In nucleotides, the CDR3 is TGTGCCAGTGCCGCATCAGGTGGGGCAGATAACCTGTTTTTT.

The V call is TRBV25-1, the J call TRBJ1-1; D gene uncertain. V was clipped by 8 bases and J by 0 bases, with 19 bases between them. This CDR3 is built from 16 residues. Germline V lookup: CDR1 MGHDK, CDR2 SYGVNS. The CDR3 is CASQVGNRLMNTEAFF. In nucleotides, the CDR3 is TGTGCCAGCCAGGTAGGAAATCGGCTCATGAACACTGAAGCTTTCTTT.

The chain recombines TRBV25-1 with TRBJ2-3; 9 bases align to TRBD1. V trimming: 6 bases; J trimming: 4 bases; junction bases outside the gene matches: 5. CDR1 and CDR2 from the germline V gene are MGHDK and SYGVNS. This CDR3 has 14 residues. Here the CDR3 DNA reads TGTGCCAGCAGGAGAACAGGGGGCCCAGATACGCAGTATTTT. This sequence encodes CASRRTGGPDTQYF.

The chain is built from TRBV5-1 and TRBJ1-1, with 9 positions matching TRBD1. V lost 4 bases, J lost 4 bases, and 11 bases stayed unmatched. Germline lookup yields CDR1 SGHRS and CDR2 YFSETQ. This CDR3 is built from 16 residues. The CDR3 region is CASSAGTGNGATEAFF. The CDR3 nucleotides read TGCGCCAGCAGCGCCGGGACAGGGAATGGTGCCACTGAAGCTTTCTTT.

The rearrangement uses TRBV6-6 and TRBJ1-2; 8 bases are a match to TRBD1. Germline assignment: CDR1 MNHNY and CDR2 SVGAGI (reference sequence). Losses at the gene ends were 7 bases for V and 2 bases for J; bases not matched to a gene: 6. The CDR3 totals 14 residues. CDR3 bases: TGTGCCAGCACCCCCGGGACAGGCAACTATGGCTACACCTTC. Protein sequence: CASTPGTGNYGYTF.

This chain uses TRBV9 with TRBJ1-1, with 7 positions matching TRBD1. The CDR3 sequence is 14 residues long. Germline loops: CDR1 SGDLS, CDR2 YYNGEE. J gave up 2 bases and V 4 bases, and 5 bases lay outside the gene matches. CDR3 DNA sequence: TGTGCCAGCAGCCCCAGGGACAGAAACACTGAAGCTTTCTTT. This gives the protein CASSPRDRNTEAFF.

The chain employs TRBV7-6 and TRBJ2-7, with D maybe TRBD1 (6 bases). Germline loops: CDR1 SGHVS, CDR2 FNYEAQ. The V end lost 1 base, the J end lost 3 bases, and 13 bases lay between the germline ends. The CDR3 length is 15 residues. The CDR3 DNA reads TGTGCCAGCAGCTTAGTCGATCAGGGGAGCTACGAGCAGTACTTC. It codes for CASSLVDQGSYEQYF.